The rows below give T cell receptor beta chains drawn from one sample of a study of blood T cell repertoires in COVID-19. The table came from immunoSEQ multiplex PCR; TCRdb's copy has only in-frame clones and leaves some out. This sample has fewer than 200,000 clones, with 60% to 80% found just once. Material: PBMCs or T cells enriched from blood (not recorded which). These receptors were taken from a woman between 45 and 65 years old who had recovered from COVID-19. The CDR3 runs from the conserved cysteine through the conserved F or W. Each record gives: J gene, clone size, V gene, D gene, CDR3 DNA, CDR3 protein. A D gene is named only where the DNA matches it firmly. Clone size is stated in some rows and not others, as once, few, many or a class when expanded.

TRBJ1-6 - TRBV30 TRBD1 TGTGCCTGGAGTGGAGGACAGGGAAGCTCACCCCTCCACTTT CAWSGGQGSSPLHF
TRBJ2-7 - TRBV3-1/TRBV3-2 - TGTGCCAGCAGCCAAGATCGCACAACAATGCAGTACTTC CASSQDRTTMQYF
TRBJ2-1 - TRBV3-1/TRBV3-2 TRBD1 TGTGCCAGCAGCCAATCTTTGGGACAGGGGACCTACAATGAGCAGTTCTTC CASSQSLGQGTYNEQFF
TRBJ2-7 - TRBV29-1 - TGCAGCGTTGAATCACCGGGAGAGGGTTACGAGCAGTACTTC CSVESPGEGYEQYF
TRBJ2-1 - TRBV9 - TGTGCCAGCAGCTCCCGGGAAGATGTACGGTTCTTC CASSSREDVRFF
TRBJ1-5 - TRBV30 TRBD1 TGTGCCTGGAGTGGTGGGGACAGTACCGTCAATCAGCCCCAGCATTTT CAWSGGDSTVNQPQHF
TRBJ2-1 - TRBV19 - TGTGCCAGTAGTCGGAGGGCCCTTAACTCCTACAATGAGCAGTTCTTC CASSRRALNSYNEQFF
TRBJ2-7 - TRBV30 - TGTGCCTGGAGTTTAGGTAGCGGACCCTACGAGCAGTACTTC CAWSLGSGPYEQYF
TRBJ2-1 - TRBV11-3 - TGTGCCAGCAGCTTCGGTACAGGGAACAATGAGCAGTTCTTC CASSFGTGNNEQFF
TRBJ1-1 - TRBV6-5 TRBD1 TGTGCCAGCAGTTCGACAGGGTTTCGGACTGAAGCTTTCTTT CASSSTGFRTEAFF
TRBJ1-3 - TRBV28 - TGTGCCAGCAGTTTGGTGAGGGCTGGAAACACCATATATTTT CASSLVRAGNTIYF
TRBJ1-6 few TRBV7-6 - TGTGCCAGCAGCCTATCAGGGGCGGATAATTCACCCCTCCACTTT CASSLSGADNSPLHF
TRBJ2-1 - TRBV12-3/TRBV12-4 - TGTGCCAGCAGTTTGCAAGGGGGTTATGAGCAGTTCTTC CASSLQGGYEQFF
TRBJ1-1 - TRBV19 TRBD1 TGTGCCAGTAGATACTTGGACAGGGGTGTCACTGAAGCTTTCTTT CASRYLDRGVTEAFF
TRBJ2-1 - TRBV7-9 TRBD2 TGTGCCAGCAGCTTAGAAAGAGGGACTACCTACAATGAGCAGTTCTTC CASSLERGTTYNEQFF
TRBJ2-1 - TRBV3-1/TRBV3-2 TRBD2 TGTGCCAGCAGCCAATGGACTAGCCGGAGAGGTAACTACAATGAGCAGTTCTTC CASSQWTSRRGNYNEQFF
TRBJ1-3 - TRBV30 - TGTGCCTGGAGTGTACCTACGGGAGCTGGAAACACCATATATTTT CAWSVPTGAGNTIYF
TRBJ2-2 - TRBV18 TRBD1 TGTGCCAGCTCACCGGGACAGGCGAACACCGGGGAGCTGTTTTTT CASSPGQANTGELFF
TRBJ1-2 - TRBV6-4 - TGTGCCAGCACTACTTATGGCTACACCTTC CASTTYGYTF
TRBJ2-5 - TRBV4-1 - TGCGCCAGCAGCCAAGTGGGACTGCTGTACCAGTACTTC CASSQVGLLYQYF
TRBJ1-2 - TRBV11-1 - TGTGCCAGCAGCCCCGAGACAGTAGCTAACTATGGCTACACCTTC CASSPETVANYGYTF
TRBJ1-5 - TRBV5-6 TRBD1 TGTGCCAGCAGCTTGTCGGGACAGGGGGCGCGGGGTGGTCAGCCCCAGCATTTT CASSLSGQGARGGQPQHF
TRBJ1-5 - TRBV28 - TGTGCCAGCACCTCCTCGGCGGAGGGAAATCAGCCCCAGCATTTT CASTSSAEGNQPQHF
TRBJ2-7 - TRBV29-1 - TGCAGCGTATACAACGGGGGCGAGCAGTACTTC CSVYNGGEQYF
TRBJ1-1 once TRBV19 TRBD1 TGTGCCAGTAGGGATCAGGGGGCGCCAGAAAACACTGAAGCTTTCTTT CASRDQGAPENTEAFF
TRBJ2-7 - TRBV4-1 TRBD2 TGCGCCAGCAGCCACTTTAGCGGGATCTCCTACGAGCAGTACTTC CASSHFSGISYEQYF
TRBJ2-1 few TRBV29-1 TRBD2 TGCAGCGCTGCTCCGACTAGCGGGTACAATGAGCAGTTCTTC CSAAPTSGYNEQFF
TRBJ1-4 - TRBV9 - TGTGCCAGCAGCGTTGGAGCTAATGATGAAAAACTGTTTTTT CASSVGANDEKLFF
TRBJ2-2 - TRBV5-1 - TGCGCCAGCAGTGGGACAAGGAACACCGGGGAGCTGTTTTTT CASSGTRNTGELFF
TRBJ2-6 - TRBV3-1/TRBV3-2 - TGTGCCAGCAGCCAAGGAGGGTCAGGGGCCAACGTCCTGACTTTC CASSQGGSGANVLTF
TRBJ2-3 - TRBV2 - TGTGCCAGCAGTGAAGCGGAGTGGGCAGATACGCAGTATTTT CASSEAEWADTQYF
TRBJ1-1 - TRBV28 - TGTGCCAGCAGCTCCCCTAACACTGAAGCTTTCTTT CASSSPNTEAFF
TRBJ2-2 - TRBV7-3 TRBD1 TGTGCCAGCAGCTTCCCCGCAGGGGGAGAGGGAATAGCTACGAACACCGGGGAGCTGTTTTTT CASSFPAGGEGIATNTGELFF
TRBJ2-6 few TRBV5-4 - TGTGCCAGCAGCCCTCCCGGGGGCTCTGGGGCCAACGTCCTGACTTTC CASSPPGGSGANVLTF
TRBJ1-2 few TRBV28 TRBD1 TGTGCCAGCAGCAGCGGGACAGGGGTAGGGTACTATGGCTACACCTTC CASSSGTGVGYYGYTF
TRBJ1-2 few TRBV24-1 TRBD1 TGTGCCGCCCGGGACAGCCGGGGAGGTGGCTACACCTTC CAARDSRGGGYTF
TRBJ1-5 - TRBV19 TRBD1 TGTGCCAGTAGTTACGGGACAGGCAGCAATCAGCCCCAGCATTTT CASSYGTGSNQPQHF
TRBJ2-7 - TRBV4-3 TRBD2 TGCGCCAGCAGCCAAGATTTCCGGGACGGGAGGACCTACGAGCAGTACTTC CASSQDFRDGRTYEQYF
TRBJ2-7 once TRBV27 TRBD1 TGTGCCAGCAAGGGGACAGGAGCCTACGAGCAGTACTTC CASKGTGAYEQYF
TRBJ2-7 - TRBV27 - TGTGCCAGCAGTTTTCAGTACGGGAGTCACTCCTACGAGCAGTACTTC CASSFQYGSHSYEQYF
TRBJ2-7 - TRBV4-2 TRBD1 TGTGCCAGCAGCCCCGGGGTGGGACAGGGGTCACACGAGCAGTACTTC CASSPGVGQGSHEQYF
TRBJ1-3 - TRBV2 - TGTGCCAGCGGGGGCAGGGGCACCTTCTCTGGAAACACCATATATTTT CASGGRGTFSGNTIYF
TRBJ1-2 once TRBV7-9 - TGTGCCAGCAACAATCGGGCCCAGGGAGGCTATGGCTACACCTTC CASNNRAQGGYGYTF
TRBJ1-1 - TRBV3-1/TRBV3-2 TRBD1 TGTGCCAGCAGCAGGGGGCTGGAAGAGAACACTGAAGCTTTCTTT CASSRGLEENTEAFF
TRBJ1-2 - TRBV30 - TGTGCCTGGAGGCGGGGGGGGACGGCGCCTTTTTATGGCTACACCTTC CAWRRGGTAPFYGYTF